The rows below give T cell receptor beta chains drawn from one sample of a study of cytomegalovirus exposure and HLA in healthy donors. Using immunoSEQ multiplex PCR, the repertoire was profiled, and TCRdb retains in-frame clones only, with some absent. Altogether over 100,000 clones are present, 81% being singletons, with the ten largest covering roughly 2%. The sample consisted of PBMCs. The receptor source for this set is a woman aged 30 to 39 in good health and CMV-seronegative. The CDR3 runs from the conserved cysteine through the conserved F or W. D genes are given only for firm matches. The size of a clone is reported for some rows only, either as once, few or many, or as a class for expanded clones.

abundance	d_gene	v_gene	j_gene	CDR3aa	CDR3nt
.	.	TRBV9	TRBJ2-7	CASSGRGALPDAERYF	TGTGCCAGCAGCGGTAGGGGCGCGCTCCCGGACGCCGAGCGGTACTTC
.	TRBD2	TRBV9	TRBJ2-7	CASSVGLAGNSYEQYF	TGTGCCAGCAGCGTAGGGCTAGCGGGGAACTCCTACGAGCAGTACTTC
once	.	TRBV9	TRBJ2-3	CASSVVGGLATDTQYF	TGTGCCAGCAGCGTAGTAGGGGGTCTAGCTACAGATACGCAGTATTTT
few	TRBD1	TRBV6-5	TRBJ1-2	CASRDRGAWGYTF	TGTGCCAGCAGGGACAGGGGTGCGTGGGGCTACACCTTC
.	TRBD1	TRBV20-1	TRBJ2-7	CSAGTVYEQYF	TGCAGTGCTGGGACAGTCTACGAGCAGTACTTC
.	TRBD1	TRBV4-1	TRBJ2-1	CASSLQGYTEQFF	TGCGCCAGCAGCCTACAGGGGTATACTGAGCAGTTCTTC
.	.	TRBV10-2	TRBJ2-7	CASAAKVYEQYF	TGCGCCAGCGCGGCCAAGGTGTACGAGCAGTACTTC
once	TRBD2	TRBV6-5	TRBJ2-7	CASSYGGLATYEQYF	TGTGCCAGCAGTTACGGAGGACTAGCGACCTACGAGCAGTACTTC
.	.	TRBV7-9	TRBJ2-4	CASSTEVAKNIQYF	TGTGCCAGCAGCACCGAGGTAGCCAAAAACATTCAGTACTTC
once	.	TRBV7-3	TRBJ1-5	CASSSDRGQPQHF	TGTGCCAGCAGCTCCGACAGAGGTCAGCCCCAGCATTTT
.	TRBD1	TRBV5-1	TRBJ1-2	CASSPETGGVGYTF	TGCGCCAGCAGCCCAGAGACAGGGGGGGTTGGCTACACCTTC
.	TRBD2	TRBV27	TRBJ2-7	CASSLLGAGAYEQYF	TGTGCCAGCAGCCTGTTGGGAGCGGGAGCCTACGAGCAGTACTTC
.	.	TRBV4-1	TRBJ2-1	CASSILADAPNEQFF	TGCGCCAGCAGTATACTAGCCGACGCCCCGAATGAGCAGTTCTTC
.	.	TRBV6-1	TRBJ1-2	CASSAHRWGPFYGYTF	TGTGCCAGCAGTGCACACAGGTGGGGTCCTTTCTATGGCTACACCTTC
.	.	TRBV7-2	TRBJ1-2	CASSPQSLGDYGYTF	TGTGCCAGCAGCCCCCAGAGTCTAGGTGACTATGGCTACACCTTC
.	TRBD1	TRBV10-1	TRBJ1-1	CASSESKGAVGEAFF	TGCGCCAGCAGTGAGTCGAAGGGGGCAGTCGGTGAAGCTTTCTTT
.	TRBD2	TRBV28	TRBJ2-3	CASTLAGGPGDTQYF	TGTGCCAGCACTCTAGCGGGAGGGCCGGGAGATACGCAGTATTTT
.	.	TRBV29-1	TRBJ1-4	CSVEGSRGGEKLFF	TGCAGCGTTGAAGGCTCCAGGGGTGGTGAAAAACTGTTTTTT
once	.	TRBV7-2	TRBJ1-1	CASSPSTWNTEAFF	TGTGCCAGCAGCCCCTCGACATGGAACACTGAAGCTTTCTTT
.	.	TRBV4-1	TRBJ2-7	CASSQGVGERNEQYF	TGCGCCAGCAGCCAAGGCGTCGGCGAGCGGAACGAGCAGTACTTC
.	.	TRBV6-4	TRBJ1-1	CASSDKGGRNTEAFF	TGTGCCAGCAGTGATAAAGGGGGAAGGAACACTGAAGCTTTCTTT
.	TRBD1	TRBV5-1	TRBJ1-2	CASSFTGGLDGYTF	TGCGCCAGCAGCTTTACAGGGGGCTTGGATGGCTACACCTTC
.	TRBD1	TRBV7-2	TRBJ1-1	CASSIRGQKDTEAFF	TGTGCCAGCAGCATAAGGGGGCAGAAGGACACTGAAGCTTTCTTT
.	.	TRBV5-5	TRBJ1-5	CASSLNRDQPQHF	TGTGCCAGCAGCTTGAACAGGGATCAGCCCCAGCATTTT
.	.	TRBV27	TRBJ1-2	CASSSRLGSPYGYTF	TGTGCCAGCAGTTCAAGACTAGGGAGCCCCTATGGCTACACCTTC
.	TRBD1	TRBV27	TRBJ2-7	CASSPAQGTYEQYF	TGTGCCAGCAGTCCAGCACAGGGGACCTACGAGCAGTACTTC
.	.	TRBV6-1	TRBJ2-6	CASRIESSGANVLTF	TGTGCCAGCAGGATAGAGAGCTCTGGGGCCAACGTCCTGACTTTC
.	.	TRBV5-1	TRBJ1-5	CASSRDSSSNQPQHF	TGCGCCAGCAGCCGCGATTCTAGTAGCAATCAGCCCCAGCATTTT
few	TRBD2	TRBV28	TRBJ2-7	CASSLVPGGRRGVQYF	TGTGCCAGCAGTTTGGTGCCGGGCGGGAGACGTGGGGTGCAGTACTTC
.	.	TRBV19	TRBJ1-1	CASSVHRAPNTEAFF	TGTGCCAGTAGTGTCCACAGGGCCCCGAACACTGAAGCTTTCTTT
.	.	TRBV28	TRBJ2-3	CASSRGLITDTQYF	TGTGCCAGCAGCCGGGGACTGATCACAGATACGCAGTATTTT
.	.	TRBV28	TRBJ2-1	CASSLLARGGNEQFF	TGTGCCAGCAGTCTCCTAGCTAGGGGGGGCAACGAGCAGTTCTTC
.	TRBD2	TRBV5-1	TRBJ2-1	CASTPGLAGDEQFF	TGCGCCAGCACCCCGGGACTAGCGGGAGATGAGCAGTTCTTC
.	.	TRBV7-9	TRBJ2-5	CASSPGRQQETQYF	TGTGCCAGCAGCCCCGGCAGGCAGCAAGAGACCCAGTACTTC